This T cell receptor (beta chain) comes out of a study of identical twins. General study points: Out-of-frame alpha sequences that twins shared showed excess low generation probability. Carriage of fewer insertions was seen in abundant cord blood beta clonotypes, whereas memory repertoires showed none.

In regard to this clonotype: Its antigen is unknown.

TCRdb reprocessed the 5' RACE reads via MiXCR and lists one record per CDR3 protein. The sample contains a few hundred thousand distinct CDR3 sequences, roughly an eighth of which appear only once. The donors were all healthy and Caucasian. The CDR3 spans 16 residues. V was pared by 5 bases and J by 2 bases, with 10 bases of the junction left unmatched. The germline gives CDR1 MNHEY, CDR2 SMNVEV (reference sequence). The sample was also linked to a second study, of yellow fever vaccine responses in identical twins.

V is TRBV27 and J is TRBJ2-5, with TRBD1 identical over 8 bases. The sample taken for sequencing was CD8+ T cells sorted from blood. The receptor comes from a young woman in good health. In DNA, the CDR3 is TGTGCCAGCAGTCAACTCGGACAGGGAGGTCAAGAGACCCAGTACTTC. The encoded protein is CASSQLGQGGQETQYF.